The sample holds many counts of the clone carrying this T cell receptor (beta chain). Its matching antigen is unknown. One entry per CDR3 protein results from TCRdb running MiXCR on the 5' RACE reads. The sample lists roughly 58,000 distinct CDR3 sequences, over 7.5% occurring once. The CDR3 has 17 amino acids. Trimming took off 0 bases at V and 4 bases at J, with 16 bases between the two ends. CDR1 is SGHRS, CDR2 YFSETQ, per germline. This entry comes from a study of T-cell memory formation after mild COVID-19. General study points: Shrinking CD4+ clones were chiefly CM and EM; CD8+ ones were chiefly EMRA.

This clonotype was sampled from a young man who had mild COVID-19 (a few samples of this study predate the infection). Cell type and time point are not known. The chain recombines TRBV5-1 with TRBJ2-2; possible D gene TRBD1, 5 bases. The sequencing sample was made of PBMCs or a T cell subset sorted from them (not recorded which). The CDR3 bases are TGCGCCAGCAGCTTGGCCCCAGGGCAGGGAAGCACCGGGGAGCTGTTTTTT. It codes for CASSLAPGQGSTGELFF.